This T cell receptor (beta chain) was recovered during a study of naive CD8 T cells in extremely preterm neonates. Study findings and constraints: Preterm CDR3s were shorter than older groups', with fewer N additions and less trimming. Preterm neonates shared more CDR3 nucleotide sequences (about 2.5%) than older groups.

The repertoire was sequenced with immunoSEQ multiplex PCR; TCRdb's copy has only in-frame clones and lacks some. Here the sample spans approximately 7,400 clones, 95% to 98% being singletons. Sorting kept Annexin V-negative CD3+CD8+CD45RA+CCR7+ naive T cells. Trimming pared 6 bases from V and 7 bases from J, leaving 21 bases between. Germline CDR1 is MNHEY and CDR2 is SMNVEV (reference sequence). The CDR3 has 15 amino acids. Remarks on this clone: Its antigen is not identified.

Sequencing used naive CD8+ T cells from blood. The origin of this receptor is a human donor in good health. This rearrangement joins TRBV27 to TRBJ2-5; TRBD2 might be the D (7 bases). As DNA, the CDR3 is TGTGCCAGCAGGCCCGAATGGGGGGGGCAGGGGACCCAGTACTTC. Protein product: CASRPEWGGQGTQYF.